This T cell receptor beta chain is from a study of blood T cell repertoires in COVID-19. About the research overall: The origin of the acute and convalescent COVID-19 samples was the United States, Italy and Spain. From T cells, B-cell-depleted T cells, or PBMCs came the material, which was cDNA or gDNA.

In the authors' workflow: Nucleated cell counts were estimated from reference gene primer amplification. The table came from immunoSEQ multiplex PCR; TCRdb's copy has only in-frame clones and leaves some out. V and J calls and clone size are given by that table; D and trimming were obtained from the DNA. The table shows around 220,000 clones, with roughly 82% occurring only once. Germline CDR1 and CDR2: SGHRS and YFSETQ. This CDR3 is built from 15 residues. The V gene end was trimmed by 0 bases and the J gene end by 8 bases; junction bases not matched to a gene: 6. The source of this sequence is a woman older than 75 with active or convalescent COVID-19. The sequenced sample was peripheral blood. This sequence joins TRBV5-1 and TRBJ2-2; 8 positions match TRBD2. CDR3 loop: CASSLEVAGRGELFF. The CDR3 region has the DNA TGCGCCAGCAGCTTGGAGGTAGCGGGACGGGGGGAGCTGTTTTTT.